A single sample gave rise to the 12 T cell receptor beta chains below, sequenced in a study of blood T cell repertoires in COVID-19. Here immunoSEQ multiplex PCR was the method, and the copy in TCRdb shows in-frame clones only, minus some. The data show 95,000 to 150,000 clones, around 86% seen once. The specimen sequenced was peripheral blood. These receptors were collected from a man aged 35 to 55 with acute or convalescent COVID-19.

V usage is TRBV3-1 (or the pseudogene TRBV3-2) and J usage is TRBJ2-3; possibly TRBD1 for D (5 bases). The length of the CDR3 is 16 residues. The germline CDR1 and CDR2 sequences are LGHDT and YNNKEL (reference sequence). Trimming cost V 2 bases and J 1 base, with 13 bases left between them. This CDR3 is CASSQPTAIRTDTQYF. The CDR3 region has the DNA TGTGCCAGCAGCCAACCGACAGCAATTCGCACAGATACGCAGTATTTT.

The chain employs TRBV7-2 and TRBJ2-2; possible D gene TRBD1, 5 bases. Per the germline V gene, CDR1 is SGHTA and CDR2 is FQGNSA. Trimming shortened V by 1 base and J by 4 bases, and 13 bases separated the two germline ends. This CDR3 has 16 amino acids. CDR3 DNA sequence: TGTGCCAGCAGCTTAGAAGGGGCAGGGCTCACCGGGGAGCTGTTTTTT. It codes for CASSLEGAGLTGELFF.

V usage is TRBV3-1 (or the pseudogene TRBV3-2) and J usage is TRBJ1-5, with TRBD1 identical over 7 bases. The CDR3 totals 14 residues. The germline V gene has CDR1 LGHDT and CDR2 YNNKEL (reference sequence). V gave up 1 base and J gave up 5 bases; unmatched junction bases: 2. DNA for the CDR3: TGTGCCAGCAGCCAAGGCAGGGGGGATCAGCCCCAGCATTTT. Translated, it gives CASSQGRGDQPQHF.

The CDR3 DNA reads as TGCAGCGCCCGGGACAGGGGGAATGAAAAACTGTTTTTT. It translates to CSARDRGNEKLFF. The V and J genes are TRBV29-1 and TRBJ1-4, with 11 bases identical to TRBD1. The CDR3 runs 13 residues. The trim removed 7 bases at V and 5 bases at J, leaving 3 bases unmatched. Germline V gene data show CDR1 as SQVTM and CDR2 as ANQGSEA.

The chain recombines TRBV29-1 with TRBJ1-3; perhaps TRBD1 as D (6 bases). This CDR3 is built from 13 residues. Looked up from germline, CDR1 is SQVTM and CDR2 is ANQGSEA. V was cut by 7 bases and J by 3 bases, with 13 bases left in between. For the CDR3, the DNA is TGCAGCGCAACGCGGACAGTTGGAAACACCATATATTTT. Its protein product is CSATRTVGNTIYF.

The chain links TRBV29-1 to TRBJ2-3; the D gene is possibly TRBD1 (5 bases). Germline-derived CDR1 and CDR2 are SQVTM and ANQGSEA. The CDR3 is 12 amino acids. The V gene lost 6 bases and the J gene lost 4 bases, with 11 bases spanning the gap. The CDR3 DNA reads TGCAGCGTGGCCAGGGTGGCAGATACGCAGTATTTT. It is translated as CSVARVADTQYF.

The V call is TRBV7-2, the J call TRBJ2-2; possible D gene TRBD2, 5 bases. The CDR3 has 15 amino acids. The V end lost 5 bases, the J end lost 2 bases, and 12 bases lay between the germline ends. CDR1 SGHTA and CDR2 FQGNSA come from the germline V gene. The CDR3 DNA follows: TGTGCCAGCAGCCGGGGAACGGTTAACACCGGGGAGCTGTTTTTT. Its translation: CASSRGTVNTGELFF.

This chain joins TRBV29-1 and TRBJ2-7, with no clear D. The CDR3 runs to 12 residues. Germline CDR1 and CDR2: SQVTM and ANQGSEA. The ends were cut back, 4 bases at V and 5 bases at J, with 12 bases in the middle. CDR3 nucleotides: TGCAGCGTTGGGTCCGGTGAGCACGAGCAGTACTTC. Translated: CSVGSGEHEQYF.

A single count supports this clone. The chain couples TRBV4-3 to TRBJ1-2, with D perhaps TRBD1 (5 bases). Germline V CDR1 and CDR2: LGHNA, YSLEER. The V end lost 0 bases, the J end lost 8 bases, and 13 bases lay between the germline ends. The CDR3 spans 14 residues. The CDR3 coding sequence is TGCGCCAGCAGCCAAGAAAGGGGTTGGAGCGGCTACACCTTC. It codes for CASSQERGWSGYTF.

The chain links TRBV6-5 to TRBJ1-4; 8 nucleotides line up with TRBD1. The V and J ends lost 5 bases and 17 bases, in that order; junction bases with no gene match: 10. This CDR3 is built from 12 residues. Germline V gives CDR1 MNHEY, CDR2 SVGAGI. CDR3 in DNA: TGTGCCAGCAGTCCAGAAGGGACAGGCCTTTTTTTT. It translates to CASSPEGTGLFF.

About this clone itself: Other DNA sequences of this sample code for an identical CDR3. J is TRBJ1-1 and V is TRBV9, with D uncertain. The length of the CDR3 is 14 residues. Trimming removed 0 bases from V and 1 base from J, with 7 bases in between. Germline assignment: CDR1 SGDLS and CDR2 YYNGEE. This chain's CDR3 is CASSVAPGNTEAFF. Here the CDR3 DNA reads TGTGCCAGCAGCGTAGCCCCAGGGAACACTGAAGCTTTCTTT.

V gene TRBV5-1 combines with J gene TRBJ2-5; a possible D gene is TRBD1 (6 bases). V gave up 2 bases and J gave up 1 base, with 15 bases separating them. This CDR3 is built from 16 residues. Germline CDR1 reads SGHRS; CDR2 reads YFSETQ. DNA of the CDR3: TGCGCCAGCAGCTTAAACCCTGGACAGCCCCAAGAGACCCAGTACTTC. Its protein is CASSLNPGQPQETQYF.